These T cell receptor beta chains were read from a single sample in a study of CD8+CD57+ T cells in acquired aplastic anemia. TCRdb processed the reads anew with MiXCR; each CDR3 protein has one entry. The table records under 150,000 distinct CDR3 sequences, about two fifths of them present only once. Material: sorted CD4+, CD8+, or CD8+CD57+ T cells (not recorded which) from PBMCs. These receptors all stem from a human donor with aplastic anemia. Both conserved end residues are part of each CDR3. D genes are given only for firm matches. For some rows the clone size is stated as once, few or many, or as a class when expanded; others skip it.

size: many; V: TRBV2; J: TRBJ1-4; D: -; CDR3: CASSASGEKLFF; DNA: TGTGCCAGCAGTGCTTCAGGAGAAAAACTGTTTTTT
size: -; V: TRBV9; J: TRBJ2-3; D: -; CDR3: CASSASGRPTDTQYF; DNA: TGTGCCAGCAGCGCGAGCGGGCGCCCCACAGATACGCAGTATTTT
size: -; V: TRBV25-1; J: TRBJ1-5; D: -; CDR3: CASSESGLAQPQHF; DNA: TGTGCCAGCAGTGAATCAGGGTTGGCTCAGCCCCAGCATTTT
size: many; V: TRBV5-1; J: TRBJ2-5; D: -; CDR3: CASSLEGPYQETQYF; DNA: TGCGCCAGCAGCTTGGAAGGGCCGTACCAAGAGACCCAGTACTTC
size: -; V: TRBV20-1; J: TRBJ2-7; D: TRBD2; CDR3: CSARSGRDYEQYF; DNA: TGCAGTGCTAGGAGCGGGAGAGACTACGAGCAGTACTTC
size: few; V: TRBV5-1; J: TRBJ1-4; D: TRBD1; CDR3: CASRSDRGANEKLFF; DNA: TGCGCCAGCAGGAGCGACAGGGGAGCTAATGAAAAACTGTTTTTT
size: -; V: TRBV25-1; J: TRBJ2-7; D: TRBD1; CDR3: CASSGGQGRSYEQYF; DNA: TGTGCCAGCAGTGGGGGACAGGGGCGCTCCTACGAGCAGTACTTC
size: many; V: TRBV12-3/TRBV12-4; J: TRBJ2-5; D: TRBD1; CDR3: CASSLGDRVVATQYF; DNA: TGTGCCAGCAGTTTAGGGGACAGGGTCGTGGCGACCCAGTACTTC
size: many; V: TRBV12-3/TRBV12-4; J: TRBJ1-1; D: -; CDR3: CASRSGGTEAFF; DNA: TGTGCCAGCAGATCTGGGGGAACTGAAGCTTTCTTT
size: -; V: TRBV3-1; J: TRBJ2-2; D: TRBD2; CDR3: CASSPRGGSGELFF; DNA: TGTGCCAGCAGCCCACGGGGGGGGAGCGGGGAGCTGTTTTTT
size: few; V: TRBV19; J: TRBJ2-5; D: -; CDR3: CASSIMGGETQYF; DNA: TGTGCCAGTAGTATTATGGGGGGAGAGACCCAGTACTTC
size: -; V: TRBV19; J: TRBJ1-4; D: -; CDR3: CASSSSATNEKLFF; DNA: TGTGCCAGTAGTTCAAGTGCAACTAATGAAAAACTGTTTTTT
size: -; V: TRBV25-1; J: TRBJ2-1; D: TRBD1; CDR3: CASSEMWTGNEQFF; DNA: TGTGCCAGCAGTGAAATGTGGACAGGGAATGAGCAGTTCTTC
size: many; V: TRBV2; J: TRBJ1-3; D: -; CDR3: CASSENRVSGNTIYF; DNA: TGTGCCAGCAGTGAAAACAGGGTCTCAGGAAACACCATATATTTT
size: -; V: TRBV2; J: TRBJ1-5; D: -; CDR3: CASSERAGGYQPQHF; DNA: TGTGCCAGCAGTGAAAGGGCCGGGGGCTACCAGCCCCAGCATTTT
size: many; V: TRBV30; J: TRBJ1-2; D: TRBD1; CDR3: CASTGQGLYGYTF; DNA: TGTGCCTCGACGGGACAGGGGCTCTATGGCTACACCTTC
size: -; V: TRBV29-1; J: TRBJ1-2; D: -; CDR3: CSVPNRDFVYGYTF; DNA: TGCAGCGTTCCTAACAGGGACTTCGTCTATGGCTACACCTTC
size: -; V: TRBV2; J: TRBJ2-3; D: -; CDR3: CASSDGGGTDTQYF; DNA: TGTGCCAGCAGTGATGGCGGGGGCACAGATACGCAGTATTTT
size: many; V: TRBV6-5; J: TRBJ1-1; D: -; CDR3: CASSYRATLNTEAFF; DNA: TGTGCCAGCAGTTACCGCGCCACATTGAACACTGAAGCTTTCTTT
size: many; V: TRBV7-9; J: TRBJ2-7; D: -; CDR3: CASRKDDYEQYF; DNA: TGTGCCAGCAGGAAGGACGACTACGAGCAGTACTTC
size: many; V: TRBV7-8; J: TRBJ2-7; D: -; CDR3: CASSYLTGSSYEQYF; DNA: TGTGCCAGCAGTTACTTGACTGGGAGCTCCTACGAGCAGTACTTC
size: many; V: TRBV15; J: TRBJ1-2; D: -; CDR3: CATSRGGRGGANYGYTF; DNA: TGTGCCACCAGCAGAGGAGGGAGGGGGGGGGCTAACTATGGCTACACCTTC
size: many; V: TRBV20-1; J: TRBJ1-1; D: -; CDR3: CSASGQNTEAFF; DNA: TGCAGTGCTAGCGGACAGAACACTGAAGCTTTCTTT
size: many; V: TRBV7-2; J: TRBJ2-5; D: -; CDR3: CASSSGVTEFQETQYF; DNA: TGTGCCAGCAGCTCGGGCGTCACAGAATTCCAAGAGACCCAGTACTTC
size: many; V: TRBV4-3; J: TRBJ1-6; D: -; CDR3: CASSQDKDSPLHF; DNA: TGCGCCAGCAGCCAAGATAAGGATTCACCCCTCCACTTT
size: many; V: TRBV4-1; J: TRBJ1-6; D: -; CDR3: CASSQETGAPLHF; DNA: TGCGCCAGCAGCCAAGAGACAGGAGCACCCCTCCACTTT